These 17 T cell receptor beta chains were sequenced from one sample in a study of preoperative IRX-2 immunotherapy in early breast cancer. The table came from immunoSEQ multiplex PCR; TCRdb's copy has only in-frame clones and leaves some out. The sample includes around 35,000 clones, 90% to 95% seen only once; the top ten take 5% to 7%. As for treatment: preoperative locoregional IRX-2 cytokine immunotherapy. The sample was collected from a patient treated with IRX-2 immunotherapy. The receptors come from a human donor with breast cancer.

J is TRBJ1-1 and V is TRBV7-9; 9 bases agree with TRBD1. The CDR3 is made up of 14 amino acids. J lost 1 base, V lost 6 bases, and 3 bases had no gene match. Per the germline V gene, CDR1 is SEHNR and CDR2 is FQNEAQ (reference sequence). Written as DNA, the CDR3 is TGTGCCAGCAGACGGGGACAGGGGAACACTGAAGCTTTCTTT. As protein: CASRRGQGNTEAFF.

The J gene is TRBJ2-7, the V gene TRBV9; a possible D gene is TRBD2 (5 bases). This CDR3 has 15 amino acids. V dropped 0 bases and J dropped 3 bases, with 13 bases sitting between them. Per the germline V gene, CDR1 is SGDLS and CDR2 is YYNGEE. CDR3 bases: TGTGCCAGCAGCGTAGCCGCGGGTATCGGCTACGAGCAGTACTTC. It codes for CASSVAAGIGYEQYF.

The rearrangement links TRBV20-1 to TRBJ1-1; D uncertain. The germline V gene encodes CDR1 DFQATT and CDR2 SNEGSKA (reference sequence). V was clipped by 7 bases and J by 6 bases, with 9 bases between them. The CDR3 is 10 amino acids. The CDR3 protein is CSVQYAEAFF. CDR3 bases: TGCAGTGTACAGTACGCTGAAGCTTTCTTT.

V gene TRBV5-6 combines with J gene TRBJ2-1; the D gene is possibly TRBD1 (6 bases). CDR1 and CDR2 (germline): SGHDT, YYEEEE. There are 16 residues in the CDR3. The V gene lost 3 bases and the J gene lost 5 bases, with 18 bases spanning the gap. This CDR3 reads CASSSIDRLENNEQFF. The DNA for the CDR3 is TGTGCCAGCAGCTCCATAGACAGGCTTGAGAACAATGAGCAGTTCTTC.

In DNA form, the CDR3 reads TGTGCCAGCAGTTTATCCGACAACAACGAGCAGTACTTC. Its translation: CASSLSDNNEQYF. V is TRBV27 and J is TRBJ2-7; D unclear. The CDR3 is made up of 13 amino acids. Trimming took 0 bases from V and 5 from J, leaving 8 bases between them. Looked up from germline, CDR1 is MNHEY and CDR2 is SMNVEV (reference sequence).

The V call is TRBV2, the J call TRBJ1-1, with 7 bases matching TRBD1. This CDR3 has 13 residues. The ends lost 8 bases at V and 0 bases at J; junction bases unmatched: 3. The germline gives CDR1 SNHLY, CDR2 FYNNEI. CDR3 coding DNA: TGTGCCAGCCGTGGACAGGTGAACACTGAAGCTTTCTTT. Protein: CASRGQVNTEAFF.

The V gene is TRBV7-9, the J gene TRBJ1-5; D is possibly TRBD1 (5 bases). The germline V gene has CDR1 SEHNR and CDR2 FQNEAQ (reference sequence). There are 12 residues in the CDR3. Between the trimmed V and J ends, which lost 8 bases and 6 bases, there was a span of 11 bases. The CDR3 DNA sequence: TGTGCCAGCGGGAGGGGAGCTCAGCCCCAGCATTTT. Residues: CASGRGAQPQHF. Looking up the rest from reference TRBV7-9 and TRBJ1-5 gives the full variable domain: DTGVSQNPRHKITKRGQNVTFRCDPISEHNRLYWYRQTLGQGPEFLTYFQNEAQLEKSRLLSDRFSAERPKGSFSTLEIQRTEQGDSAMYLCASGRGAQPQHFGDGTRLSIL.

The chain links TRBV5-4 to TRBJ1-2; 7 nucleotides match TRBD1. This CDR3 contains 17 residues. Germline V lookup: CDR1 SGHNT, CDR2 YYREEE (reference sequence). V was clipped by 2 bases and J by 4 bases; unmatched bases: 14. CDR3 loop: CASSFVPMPGQTYGYTF. CDR3 DNA sequence: TGTGCCAGCAGCTTCGTACCGATGCCGGGACAGACCTATGGCTACACCTTC.

The rearrangement uses TRBV6-5 and TRBJ1-1; D is uncertain. CDR1 is MNHEY and CDR2 is SVGAGI in the germline V gene. This CDR3 is built from 14 residues. V dropped 0 bases and J dropped 1 base, with 6 bases sitting between them. The CDR3 here is CASSYSNGNTEAFF. The CDR3 bases are TGTGCCAGCAGTTACTCGAACGGGAACACTGAAGCTTTCTTT.

This clone was seen just once. CDR3 protein: CASSVALGDIQYF. For the CDR3, the DNA is TGTGCCAGCAGTGTGGCCCTAGGGGACATTCAGTACTTC. This chain joins TRBV2 and TRBJ2-4, with a possible D match to TRBD1 (5 bases). Trimming cost V 4 bases and J 8 bases, with 12 bases left between them. The CDR3 covers 13 residues. CDR1 SNHLY and CDR2 FYNNEI come from the germline V gene. Full variable domain (remainder filled in from reference TRBV2 and TRBJ2-4): EPEVTQTPSHQVTQMGQEVILRCVPISNHLYFYWYRQILGQKVEFLVSFYNNEISEKSEIFDDQFSVERPDGSNFTLKIRSTKLEDSAMYFCASSVALGDIQYFGAGTRLSVL.

The gene calls are TRBV5-4 and TRBJ2-7; 7 bases agree with TRBD1. The ends lost 2 bases at V and 3 bases at J; junction bases unmatched: 8. Germline CDR1 SGHNT, CDR2 YYREEE (reference sequence). The CDR3 has 15 residues. The CDR3 protein is CASSFGSTGRYEQYF. The CDR3, as DNA: TGTGCCAGCAGCTTTGGCTCGACAGGGCGCTACGAGCAGTACTTC.

The chain recombines TRBV9 with TRBJ2-2; D possibly corresponds to TRBD1 (6 bases). Trimming left V 2 bases short and J 2 bases short, with 13 bases between. The CDR3 is 16 amino acids. Germline V gene data show CDR1 as SGDLS and CDR2 as YYNGEE. CDR3 residues: CASSVPSGANTGELFF. The CDR3 DNA reads TGTGCCAGCAGCGTGCCATCAGGGGCCAACACCGGGGAGCTGTTTTTT. Supplemented by reference TRBV9 and TRBJ2-2, the full variable domain reads DSGVTQTPKHLITATGQRVTLRCSPRSGDLSVYWYQQSLDQGLQFLIQYYNGEERAKGNILERFSAQQFPDLHSELNLSSLELGDSALYFCASSVPSGANTGELFFGEGSRLTVL.

The chain carries TRBV19 and TRBJ1-2; possible D gene TRBD1, 5 bases. Trimming removed 4 bases from V and 8 bases from J, with 14 bases in between. Germline-derived CDR1 and CDR2 are LNHDA and SQIVND (reference sequence). CDR3 length equals 13 residues. The DNA of the CDR3 is TGTGCCAGTAGTAGGACCGATCGGGGGGGCTACACCTTC. It is translated as CASSRTDRGGYTF.

This chain uses TRBV5-4 with TRBJ2-7; D is perhaps TRBD1 (6 bases). Trimming took 4 bases from V and 5 from J, leaving 22 bases between them. The length of the CDR3 is 16 residues. Per the germline V gene, CDR1 is SGHNT and CDR2 is YYREEE (reference sequence). CDR3 nucleotides: TGTGCCAGCAGCGCGGGCCGGGACACTAGTGTAGACGAGCAGTACTTC. Translated: CASSAGRDTSVDEQYF.

CDR3 residues: CASSAGASGNTIYF. The CDR3 DNA reads TGTGCCAGCAGCGCAGGGGCCTCTGGAAACACCATATATTTT. The genes are TRBV7-8 and TRBJ1-3, with D tentatively TRBD1 (6 bases). Germline V gives CDR1 SGHVS, CDR2 FQNEAQ. This CDR3 contains 14 residues. V gave up 5 bases and J gave up 0 bases, with 8 bases separating them.

In nucleotides, the CDR3 is TGTGCCAGCAGTTACTCGATCCACACTGAAGCTTTCTTT. Protein sequence: CASSYSIHTEAFF. The V gene is TRBV6-6, the J gene TRBJ1-1; D remains unclear. Trimming left V 0 bases short and J 3 bases short, with 5 bases between. The CDR3 length is 13 residues. In germline, CDR1 is MNHNY, CDR2 SVGAGI (reference sequence).

The chain recombines TRBV27 with TRBJ2-7; D not resolved. There are 13 residues in the CDR3. V shed 3 bases and J shed 1 base, with 7 bases lying between them. Germline values: CDR1 MNHEY, CDR2 SMNVEV (reference sequence). The CDR3 loop is CASSFGRSYEQYF. The DNA for the CDR3 is TGTGCCAGCAGTTTCGGCAGATCCTACGAGCAGTACTTC.